These T cell receptor beta chains were read from a single sample in a study of T cells in Graves' hyperthyroidism and ophthalmopathy. TCRdb redid the calling of the multiplex PCR reads with MiXCR, one entry per CDR3 protein. This sample yields a few hundred thousand distinct CDR3 sequences, of which 15% to 20% are seen a single time; less than 30% belongs to the top ten. Sequenced input: blood. The receptors come from a woman aged 25 to 39 with Graves' ophthalmopathy. Each CDR3 is given with its conserved first and last residue. D genes are given only for firm matches. Not every row has a clone size; where given, it reads once, few, many or a size class.

J | D | size | V | DNA | CDR3
TRBJ2-6 | NA | many | TRBV5-1 | TGCGCCAGCAGTATGGGGAGCTCTGGGGCCAACGTCCTGACTTTC | CASSMGSSGANVLTF
TRBJ1-4 | TRBD1 | NA | TRBV19 | TGTGCCAGTAGTATTGGGGACAGCCCTGAAAAACTGTTTTTT | CASSIGDSPEKLFF
TRBJ1-1 | NA | many | TRBV5-8 | TGTGCCAGCAGCTTGTATCTCGGGAACACTGAAGCTTTCTTT | CASSLYLGNTEAFF
TRBJ2-1 | TRBD2 | NA | TRBV4-3 | TGCGCCAGCAGCCAGGAAACGACTAGCGGGAGGTTATATAATGAGCAGTTCTTC | CASSQETTSGRLYNEQFF
TRBJ1-5 | NA | few | TRBV19 | TGTGCCAGTAGTTCACATACAGGGTTGGGTCAGCCCCAGCATTTT | CASSSHTGLGQPQHF
TRBJ2-6 | NA | few | TRBV7-2 | TGTGCCAGCAGCTTAGGTCCAGCAGGGTTCGGGTCTGGGGCCAACGTCCTGACTTTC | CASSLGPAGFGSGANVLTF
TRBJ2-7 | NA | NA | TRBV6-1 | TGTGCCACTCAGGAGGGGGGCTTAAAGTACGAGCAGTACTTC | CATQEGGLKYEQYF
TRBJ1-2 | NA | NA | TRBV4-3 | TGCGCCAGCAGCCAAGGGGCAGTGGGGACGGCACAGACTTCCCAGGGCTACACCTTC | CASSQGAVGTAQTSQGYTF
TRBJ2-7 | TRBD1 | many | TRBV30 | TGTGCCTGGAACCCTGGACAGGGGGCAGGGGAGCAGTACTTC | CAWNPGQGAGEQYF
TRBJ2-4 | TRBD1 | NA | TRBV6-2/TRBV6-3 | TGTGCCAGCAGTTACTCGGGGAGACAGGGGGCTGACATTCAGTACTTC | CASSYSGRQGADIQYF
TRBJ1-1 | NA | many | TRBV7-2 | TGTGCCAGCAGCTTATCCTACTCCCCGAACACTGAAGCTTTCTTT | CASSLSYSPNTEAFF
TRBJ1-3 | NA | NA | TRBV12-3/TRBV12-4 | TGTGCCAGCAGTTTTGGAGGGGGACTGAACGCCATATATTTT | CASSFGGGLNAIYF
TRBJ2-2 | NA | NA | TRBV10-2 | TGCGCCAGCAGTAACCCCAGGGAGAAGGGAAAAGCCGGGGAGCTGTTTTTT | CASSNPREKGKAGELFF
TRBJ2-3 | NA | once | TRBV7-6 | TGTGCCAGCAGCTTCTTCCCGCAGAATGCAGATACGCAGTATTTT | CASSFFPQNADTQYF
TRBJ2-3 | NA | NA | TRBV4-3 | TGCGCCAGCAGCCAAGATTCTTTTCAGGCAGATACGCAGTATTTT | CASSQDSFQADTQYF
TRBJ1-1 | NA | once | TRBV29-1 | TGCACTGCAGTGAACACTGAAGCTTTCTTT | CTAVNTEAFF
TRBJ2-7 | NA | NA | TRBV6-1 | TGTGCCAGCAGCCAACTCCCAAAACCGGAGCAGTACTTC | CASSQLPKPEQYF
TRBJ2-7 | NA | many | TRBV5-6 | TGTGCCAGCAGCTTGTACGCAGGGTTCGACGAGCAGTACTTC | CASSLYAGFDEQYF
TRBJ2-1 | TRBD1 | many | TRBV12-3/TRBV12-4 | TGTGCCAGCAGGATGGTACAGGGGGGTCAAAATGAGCAGTTCTTC | CASRMVQGGQNEQFF
TRBJ2-7 | NA | many | TRBV12-3/TRBV12-4 | TGTGCCAGCAGTTTGGGTCGGGGGTACTCCTACGAGCAGTACTTC | CASSLGRGYSYEQYF
TRBJ2-5 | NA | NA | TRBV10-2 | TGCGCCAGCAGTGATGACTGGACCCAGTACTTC | CASSDDWTQYF
TRBJ1-6 | NA | many | TRBV18 | TGTGCCAGCTCACCGGGCGGAGTACATAATTCACCCCTCCACTTT | CASSPGGVHNSPLHF
TRBJ1-2 | TRBD1 | few | TRBV20-1 | TGCAGTGCTAATAATCCGGGACAGGGGGAGGACTCTTATGGCTACACCTTC | CSANNPGQGEDSYGYTF
TRBJ1-5 | NA | few | TRBV6-4 | TGTGCCAGCAGTGAACCCACTTATCAGCCCCAGCATTTT | CASSEPTYQPQHF
TRBJ2-2 | NA | NA | TRBV12-3/TRBV12-4 | TGTGCCATCTACAGACTAGCGAACACCGGGGAGCTGTTTTTT | CAIYRLANTGELFF
TRBJ2-4 | NA | many | TRBV7-9 | TGTGCCAGCAGCTTAGACGTCGGCAAAAACATTCAGTACTTC | CASSLDVGKNIQYF
TRBJ2-2 | NA | many | TRBV28 | TGTGCCAGCAGTCCCATTGACCATCCTAGGGGAACGAACACCGGGGAGCTGTTTTTT | CASSPIDHPRGTNTGELFF
TRBJ2-3 | NA | many | TRBV28 | TGTGCCAGCAGGAAGATGGATACGCAGTATTTT | CASRKMDTQYF
TRBJ2-1 | TRBD2 | NA | TRBV20-1 | TGCAGTGCTAGCTCGACTAGCGGGAGGAATGAGCAGTTCTTC | CSASSTSGRNEQFF
TRBJ2-7 | TRBD2 | few | TRBV3-1 | TGTGCCAGCAGCCAACAATGGCGGGGGGCCTACGAGCAGTACTTC | CASSQQWRGAYEQYF
TRBJ2-3 | NA | few | TRBV19 | TGTGCCAGTATGGGGGGTAGAGCAGATACGCAGTATTTT | CASMGGRADTQYF
TRBJ2-7 | TRBD2 | NA | TRBV19 | TGTGCCAGTAGTCCGGCCCTAGCGGGTCCCTTCCACGAGCAGTACTTC | CASSPALAGPFHEQYF
TRBJ2-5 | NA | many | TRBV7-2 | TGTGCCAGCAGCTTCCCTCTTGCGGAGACCCAGTACTTC | CASSFPLAETQYF
TRBJ2-2 | NA | NA | TRBV7-2 | TGTGCCAGCAGCTTAGAGGTGGACACCGGGGAGCTGTTTTTT | CASSLEVDTGELFF
TRBJ2-7 | NA | few | TRBV20-1 | TGCAGTGCCAGAAGGCTGTTGCTCTCCTACGAGCAGTACTTC | CSARRLLLSYEQYF
TRBJ2-1 | NA | many | TRBV7-2 | TGTGCCAGCAGCTTAGGTTGGGGGATGGATGAGCAGTTCTTC | CASSLGWGMDEQFF
TRBJ2-3 | NA | many | TRBV3-1 | TGTGCCAGCTCGCGAGGAGATACGCAGTATTTT | CASSRGDTQYF
TRBJ2-1 | TRBD1 | NA | TRBV27 | TGTGCCAGCAGTTTATCCACGACAGGGGAGAATGAGCAGTTCTTC | CASSLSTTGENEQFF
TRBJ2-7 | TRBD2 | many | TRBV28 | TGTGCCAGCAGTTTATCGTTTAGCGGGGCCTCCTACGAGCAGTACTTC | CASSLSFSGASYEQYF